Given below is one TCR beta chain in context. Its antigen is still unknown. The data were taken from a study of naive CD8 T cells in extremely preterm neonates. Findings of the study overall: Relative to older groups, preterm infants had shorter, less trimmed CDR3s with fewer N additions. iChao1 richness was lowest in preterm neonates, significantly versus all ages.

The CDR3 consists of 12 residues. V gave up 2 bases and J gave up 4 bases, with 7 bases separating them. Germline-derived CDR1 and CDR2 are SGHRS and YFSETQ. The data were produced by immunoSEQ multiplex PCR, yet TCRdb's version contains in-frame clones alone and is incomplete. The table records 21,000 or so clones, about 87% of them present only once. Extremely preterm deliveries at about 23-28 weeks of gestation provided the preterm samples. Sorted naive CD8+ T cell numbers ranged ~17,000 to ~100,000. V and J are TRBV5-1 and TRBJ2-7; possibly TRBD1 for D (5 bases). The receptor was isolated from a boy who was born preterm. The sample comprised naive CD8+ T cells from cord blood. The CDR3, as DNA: TGCGCCAGCAGCTTTGACAGTTACGAGCAGTACTTC. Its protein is CASSFDSYEQYF.